This TCR beta chain was sequenced for a study of cytomegalovirus exposure and HLA in healthy donors. With 60 Vbeta and 13 Jbeta primers, the PCR was carried out. Profiling relied on immunoSEQ multiplex PCR, and the TCRdb table lists in-frame clones only, not all of them. The table includes roughly 180,000 clones, 82% detected once. This clonotype was sampled from a man aged 35 to 55 in good health and CMV-seronegative. Sample: PBMCs.

CDR3 in amino acids: CASSLMVSRGETQYF. CDR3 coding DNA: TGCGCCAGCAGCTTGATGGTCTCCCGGGGAGAGACCCAGTACTTC. This chain links TRBV5-1 with TRBJ2-5; D is perhaps TRBD2 (5 bases). Between the trimmed V and J ends, which lost 1 base and 4 bases, there was a span of 14 bases. Germline V CDR1 and CDR2: SGHRS, YFSETQ. The CDR3 consists of 15 residues. The full variable domain, its missing parts supplied by reference TRBV5-1 and TRBJ2-5, is KAGVTQTPRYLIKTRGQQVTLSCSPISGHRSVSWYQQTPGQGLQFLFEYFSETQRNKGNFPGRFSGRQFSNSRSEMNVSTLELGDSALYLCASSLMVSRGETQYFGPGTRLLVL.